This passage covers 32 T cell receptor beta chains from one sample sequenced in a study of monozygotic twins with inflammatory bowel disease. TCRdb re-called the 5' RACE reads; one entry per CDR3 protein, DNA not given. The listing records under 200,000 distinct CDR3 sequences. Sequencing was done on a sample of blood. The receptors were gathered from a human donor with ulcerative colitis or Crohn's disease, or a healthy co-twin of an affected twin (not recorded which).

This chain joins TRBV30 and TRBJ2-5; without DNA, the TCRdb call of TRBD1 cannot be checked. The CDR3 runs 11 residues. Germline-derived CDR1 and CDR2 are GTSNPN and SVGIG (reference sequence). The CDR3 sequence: CAWSPGETQYF.

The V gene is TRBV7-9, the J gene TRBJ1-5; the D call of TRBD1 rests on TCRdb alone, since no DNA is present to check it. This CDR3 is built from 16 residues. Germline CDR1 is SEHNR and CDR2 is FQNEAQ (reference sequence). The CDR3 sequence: CASSVGTTGVHQPQHF.

The CDR3 here is CSARDMAGVTQPQHF. The rearrangement joins TRBV20-1 to TRBJ1-5; there is no DNA to check the TCRdb D call of TRBD1. There are 15 residues in the CDR3. Germline-derived CDR1 and CDR2 are DFQATT and SNEGSKA (reference sequence).

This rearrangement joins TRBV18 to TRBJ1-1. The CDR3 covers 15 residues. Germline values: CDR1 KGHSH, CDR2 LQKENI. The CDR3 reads CASSSERPGLAEAFF. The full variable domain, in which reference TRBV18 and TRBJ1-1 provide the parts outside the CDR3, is NAGVMQNPRHLVRRRGQEARLRCSPMKGHSHVYWYRQLPEEGLKFMVYLQKENIIDESGMPKERFSAEFPKEGPSILRIQQVVRGDSAAYFCASSSERPGLAEAFFGQGTRLTVV.

The CDR3 region is CARSSSGRAGGEQFF. The chain recombines TRBV2 with TRBJ2-1; lacking DNA, the TRBD2 call made by TCRdb goes unchecked. Germline-derived CDR1 and CDR2 are SNHLY and FYNNEI. The CDR3 runs 15 residues.

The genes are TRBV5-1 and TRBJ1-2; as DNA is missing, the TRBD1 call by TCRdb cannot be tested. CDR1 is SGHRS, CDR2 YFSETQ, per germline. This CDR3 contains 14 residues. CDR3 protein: CASSLRQVGNGYTF.

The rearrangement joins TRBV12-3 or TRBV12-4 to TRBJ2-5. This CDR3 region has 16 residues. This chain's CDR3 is CASSFGLADERETQYF.

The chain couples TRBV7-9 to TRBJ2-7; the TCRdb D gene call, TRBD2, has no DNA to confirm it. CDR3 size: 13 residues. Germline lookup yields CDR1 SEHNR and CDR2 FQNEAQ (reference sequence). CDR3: CASVSGGPGEQYF.

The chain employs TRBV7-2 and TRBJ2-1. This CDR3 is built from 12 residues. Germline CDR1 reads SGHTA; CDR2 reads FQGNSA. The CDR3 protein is CASSSFLDEQFF. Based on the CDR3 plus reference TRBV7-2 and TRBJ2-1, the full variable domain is GAGVSQSPSNKVTEKGKDVELRCDPISGHTALYWYRQSLGQGLEFLIYFQGNSAPDKSGLPSDRFSAERTGGSVSTLTIQRTQQEDSAVYLCASSSFLDEQFFGPGTRLTVL.

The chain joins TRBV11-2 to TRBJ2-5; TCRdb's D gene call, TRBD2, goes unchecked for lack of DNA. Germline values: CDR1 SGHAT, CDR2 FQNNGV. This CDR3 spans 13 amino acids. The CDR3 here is CASSLVALPTQYF.

CDR3 sequence reads: CASSEWLLAVDEQFF. The chain joins TRBV10-2 to TRBJ2-1; TCRdb's assignment of TRBD2 cannot be checked, as there is no DNA. This CDR3 has 15 amino acids. The V gene's germline CDR1 is WSHSY and CDR2 SAAADI.

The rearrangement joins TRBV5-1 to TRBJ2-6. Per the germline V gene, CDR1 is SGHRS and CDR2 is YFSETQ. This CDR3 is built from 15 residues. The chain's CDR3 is CASSLGSVGANVLTF.

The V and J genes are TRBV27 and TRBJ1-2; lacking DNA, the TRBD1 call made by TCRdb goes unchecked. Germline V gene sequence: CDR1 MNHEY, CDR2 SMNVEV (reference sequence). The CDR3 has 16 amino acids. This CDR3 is CASSLTWDRKNYGYTF.

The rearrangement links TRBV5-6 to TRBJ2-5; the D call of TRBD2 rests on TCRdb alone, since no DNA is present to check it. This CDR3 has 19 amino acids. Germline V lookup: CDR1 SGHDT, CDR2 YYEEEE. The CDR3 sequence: CASSSDGLAGGPREETQYF. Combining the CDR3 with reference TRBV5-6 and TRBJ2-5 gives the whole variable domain DAGVTQSPTHLIKTRGQQVTLRCSPKSGHDTVSWYQQALGQGPQFIFQYYEEEERQRGNFPDRFSGHQFPNYSSELNVNALLLGDSALYLCASSSDGLAGGPREETQYFGPGTRLLVL.

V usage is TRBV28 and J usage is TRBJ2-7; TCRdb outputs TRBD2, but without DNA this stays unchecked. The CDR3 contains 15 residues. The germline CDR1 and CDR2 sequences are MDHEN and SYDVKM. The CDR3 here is CASSLWLAGAYEQYF.

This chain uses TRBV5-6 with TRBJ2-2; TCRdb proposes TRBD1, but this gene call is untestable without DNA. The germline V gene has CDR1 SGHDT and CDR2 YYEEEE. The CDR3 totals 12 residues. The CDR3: CASSFSDRETRF.

The CDR3 spells CASSLKLAGGDIQYF. The gene calls are TRBV13 and TRBJ2-4; TCRdb lists TRBD2, though no DNA is available to test this call. Germline values: CDR1 PRHDT, CDR2 FYEKMQ (reference sequence). The CDR3 totals 15 residues.

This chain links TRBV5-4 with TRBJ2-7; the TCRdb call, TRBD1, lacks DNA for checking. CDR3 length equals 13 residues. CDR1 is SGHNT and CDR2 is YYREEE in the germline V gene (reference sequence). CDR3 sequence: CASSFPGAYEQYF.

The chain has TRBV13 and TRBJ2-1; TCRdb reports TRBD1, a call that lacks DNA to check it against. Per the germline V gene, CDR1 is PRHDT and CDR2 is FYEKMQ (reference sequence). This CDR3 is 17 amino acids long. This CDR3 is CASSLPGGGAAYNEQFF.

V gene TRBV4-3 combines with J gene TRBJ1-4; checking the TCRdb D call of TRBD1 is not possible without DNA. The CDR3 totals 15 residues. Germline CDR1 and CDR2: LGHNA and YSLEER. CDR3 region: CASSQGDRRNEKLFF.

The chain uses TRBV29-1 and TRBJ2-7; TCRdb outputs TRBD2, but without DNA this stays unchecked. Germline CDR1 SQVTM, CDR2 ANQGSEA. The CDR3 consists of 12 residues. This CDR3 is CSVGPDSYEQYF.

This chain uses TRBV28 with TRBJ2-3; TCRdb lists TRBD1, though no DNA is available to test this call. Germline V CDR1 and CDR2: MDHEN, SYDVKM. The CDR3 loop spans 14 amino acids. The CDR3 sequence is CASSAPGITDTQYF.

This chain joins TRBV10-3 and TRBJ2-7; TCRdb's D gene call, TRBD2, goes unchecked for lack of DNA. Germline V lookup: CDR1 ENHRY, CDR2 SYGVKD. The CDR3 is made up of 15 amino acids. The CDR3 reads CAISLGLAGGWEQYF.

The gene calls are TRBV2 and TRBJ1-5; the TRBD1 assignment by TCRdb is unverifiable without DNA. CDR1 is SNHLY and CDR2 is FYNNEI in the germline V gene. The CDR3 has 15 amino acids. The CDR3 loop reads CASSKLQGAGQPQHF.

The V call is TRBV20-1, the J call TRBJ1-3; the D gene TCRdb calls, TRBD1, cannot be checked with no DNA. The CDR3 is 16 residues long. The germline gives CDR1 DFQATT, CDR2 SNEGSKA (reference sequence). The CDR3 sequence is CSAAGQGDLSGNTIYF.

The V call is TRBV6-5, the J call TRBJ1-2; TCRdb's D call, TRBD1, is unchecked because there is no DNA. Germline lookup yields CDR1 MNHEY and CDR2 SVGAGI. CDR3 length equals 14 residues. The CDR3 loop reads CASSYGTELYGYTF.

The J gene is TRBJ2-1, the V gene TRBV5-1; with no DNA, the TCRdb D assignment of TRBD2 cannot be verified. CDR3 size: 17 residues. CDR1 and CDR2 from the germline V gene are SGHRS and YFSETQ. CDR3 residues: CASSSPGLAGGPNEQFF.

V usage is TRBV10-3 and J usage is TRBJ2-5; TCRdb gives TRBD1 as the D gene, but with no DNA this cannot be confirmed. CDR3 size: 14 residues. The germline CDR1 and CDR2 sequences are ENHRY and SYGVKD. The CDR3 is CAISGQGGLETQYF.

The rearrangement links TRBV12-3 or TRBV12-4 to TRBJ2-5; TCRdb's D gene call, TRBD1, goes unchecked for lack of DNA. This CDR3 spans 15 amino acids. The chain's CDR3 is CASSLMGGLQETQYF.

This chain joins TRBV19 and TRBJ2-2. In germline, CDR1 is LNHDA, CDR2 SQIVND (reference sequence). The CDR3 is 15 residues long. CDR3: CASSIRGPNTGELFF. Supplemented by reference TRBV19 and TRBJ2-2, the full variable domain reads DGGITQSPKYLFRKEGQNVTLSCEQNLNHDAMYWYRQDPGQGLRLIYYSQIVNDFQKGDIAEGYSVSREKKESFPLTVTSAQKNPTAFYLCASSIRGPNTGELFFGEGSRLTVL.

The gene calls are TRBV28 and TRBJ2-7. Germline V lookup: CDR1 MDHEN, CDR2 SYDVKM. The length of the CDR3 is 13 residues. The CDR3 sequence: CASSLTGPYEQYF. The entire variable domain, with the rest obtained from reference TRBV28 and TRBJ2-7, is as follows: DVKVTQSSRYLVKRTGEKVFLECVQDMDHENMFWYRQDPGLGLRLIYFSYDVKMKEKGDIPEGYSVSREKKERFSLILESASTNQTSMYLCASSLTGPYEQYFGPGTRLTVT.

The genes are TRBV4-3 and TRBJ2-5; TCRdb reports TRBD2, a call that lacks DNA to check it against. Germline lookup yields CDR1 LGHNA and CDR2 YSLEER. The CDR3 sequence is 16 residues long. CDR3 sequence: CASSLSGRALGETQYF.